This TCR beta chain comes out of a study of T cell responses to AZD1222 COVID-19 vaccine. Study details: Second-dose intervals of approximately 4 or approximately 12 weeks were pooled. Notes on the study in general: The CD4 TCRs associated with vaccination extended across spike and predominated at 160-218 and 743-854. Reports say nearly half of spike-specific TCRs go after unmutated variant regions. Two AZD1222 administrations were followed by greater Spike-specific TCR breadth and depth.

This clone showed up just once. As yet, its antigen is unknown. Germline V gene sequence: CDR1 MRHNA, CDR2 SNTAGT. V lost 3 bases, J lost 6 bases, and 11 bases lay in between. The CDR3 has 13 residues. Sequenced by immunoSEQ multiplex PCR; TCRdb stores in-frame clones only, minus some. Of over 150,000 clones listed, 90% are singletons. V and J are TRBV6-4 and TRBJ1-1; D is perhaps TRBD1 (6 bases). This sequence was found in an adult in good health. The sequences come from peripheral blood, collected on day 0 of AZD1222 vaccination. The CDR3 DNA reads TGTGCCAGCAGTGAGGAACAGGGCTCTGAAGCTTTCTTT. The encoded protein is CASSEEQGSEAFF.